The 23 T cell receptor beta chains listed next were all sequenced from one sample in a study of T-cell reconstitution after alpha-beta-depleted transplantation in children. Preparation of the TCRbeta library involved a method that used unique molecular identifiers. A single record per CDR3 protein comes from TCRdb applying MiXCR to the PCR reads. The table has hundreds of thousands of distinct CDR3 sequences, around a sixth seen once. Material: PBMCs from the stem cell graft donor, obtained from the stem cell graft. Receptors were obtained from a human donor who donated a stem cell graft to a child with acute myeloid leukemia.

Many counts were recorded for this clonotype. This chain uses TRBV29-1 with TRBJ2-4, with no clear D. Per the germline V gene, CDR1 is SQVTM and CDR2 is ANQGSEA. Trimming stripped 6 bases from V and 7 bases from J, with 16 bases between. This CDR3 is built from 13 residues. CDR3 sequence: CSVRTVMRNIQYF. The CDR3 bases are TGCAGCGTCCGGACGGTGATGCGGAACATTCAGTACTTC.

Ten or more counts support this clonotype. J is TRBJ1-4 and V is TRBV9, with D unresolved. The CDR3 consists of 13 residues. CDR1 and CDR2 (germline): SGDLS, YYNGEE. Trimming removed 4 bases at V and 7 bases at J, with 11 bases between. The DNA of the CDR3 is TGTGCCAGCAGCCCCGCAGGAGCTGAAAAACTGTTTTTT. Amino acid sequence: CASSPAGAEKLFF. Combining the CDR3 with reference TRBV9 and TRBJ1-4 gives the whole variable domain DSGVTQTPKHLITATGQRVTLRCSPRSGDLSVYWYQQSLDQGLQFLIQYYNGEERAKGNILERFSAQQFPDLHSELNLSSLELGDSALYFCASSPAGAEKLFFGSGTQLSVL.

The table lists this clonotype with a count of one. The rearrangement uses TRBV29-1 and TRBJ1-1; possibly TRBD1 for D (5 bases). V lost 4 bases and J lost 6, with 15 bases in between. The CDR3 length is 13 residues. CDR1 and CDR2 (germline): SQVTM, ANQGSEA. The CDR3 is CSVANEGKAEAFF. The CDR3 DNA follows: TGCAGCGTTGCAAACGAGGGGAAGGCTGAAGCTTTCTTT.

Details on this clonotype: A much larger clone differs from this one at a single base, so this may be a read error. The DNA for the CDR3 is TGCAGTGCTAGAGCCCGTTCCGGGGAGGGCTCTGAAGCTTTCTTT. Translation gives CSARARSGEGSEAFF. The chain employs TRBV20-1 and TRBJ1-1; no clear D. CDR3 length equals 15 residues. V was trimmed by 1 base and J by 6 bases, leaving 18 bases between them. Germline V lookup: CDR1 DFQATT, CDR2 SNEGSKA (reference sequence).

This clonotype was observed at least ten times. V and J are TRBV6-4 and TRBJ1-1; D not resolved. In germline, CDR1 is MRHNA, CDR2 SNTAGT. V was clipped by 4 bases and J by 1 base, with 13 bases between them. This CDR3 spans 15 amino acids. The CDR3 DNA sequence: TGTGCCAGCAGTGGCGGCCAGGCTGGGAACACTGAAGCTTTCTTT. It encodes CASSGGQAGNTEAFF.

The V and J genes are TRBV20-1 and TRBJ1-2, with TRBD1 identical over 9 bases. The V segment lost 1 base and the J segment 4 bases; nucleotides outside the gene matches: 10. The CDR3 runs 16 residues. The germline V gene encodes CDR1 DFQATT and CDR2 SNEGSKA (reference sequence). This chain's CDR3 is CSARGGTGPGSYGYTF. The CDR3 bases are TGCAGTGCTAGAGGCGGGACAGGGCCGGGCTCCTATGGCTACACCTTC.

This clonotype has a count of ten or more. The chain links TRBV20-1 to TRBJ2-1, with 11 nucleotides matching TRBD2. The V gene end was trimmed by 2 bases and the J gene end by 7 bases; junction bases not matched to a gene: 10. The germline CDR1 and CDR2 sequences are DFQATT and SNEGSKA (reference sequence). The CDR3 contains 16 residues. Here the CDR3 DNA reads TGCAGTGCTAGATCTCATAGCGGGGGGGCGGGGAATGAGCAGTTCTTC. Amino acid sequence: CSARSHSGGAGNEQFF.

A few counts support this clonotype. The V and J genes are TRBV20-1 and TRBJ1-3, with TRBD1 identical over 7 bases. Germline CDR1 is DFQATT and CDR2 is SNEGSKA (reference sequence). With V trimmed by 6 bases and J by 2 bases, 7 bases remained unmatched. This CDR3 region has 14 residues. In DNA, the CDR3 is TGCAGTGCCAAGACAGGGTCCCCTGGAAACACCATATATTTT. It specifies CSAKTGSPGNTIYF.

In its sample, this clonotype was seen a few times. The rearrangement joins TRBV5-1 to TRBJ1-1, with TRBD1 as a possible D gene (5 bases). The germline V and J ends were trimmed by 4 bases and 1 base, with 14 bases remaining between them. The length of the CDR3 is 15 residues. The germline gives CDR1 SGHRS, CDR2 YFSETQ. The CDR3 loop reads CASSHGSGRNTEAFF. The CDR3 DNA reads as TGCGCCAGCAGCCACGGATCGGGACGGAACACTGAAGCTTTCTTT. Looking up the rest from reference TRBV5-1 and TRBJ1-1 gives the full variable domain: KAGVTQTPRYLIKTRGQQVTLSCSPISGHRSVSWYQQTPGQGLQFLFEYFSETQRNKGNFPGRFSGRQFSNSRSEMNVSTLELGDSALYLCASSHGSGRNTEAFFGQGTRLTVV.

This clonotype was seen ten or more times. The chain has TRBV4-3 and TRBJ1-1, with TRBD1 matching over 9 bases. Looked up from germline, CDR1 is LGHNA and CDR2 is YSLEER. The CDR3 is 14 residues long. Trimming cost V 3 bases and J 5 bases; bases outside gene matches: 4. CDR3 in amino acids: CASSQGQGSTEAFF. The CDR3, as DNA: TGCGCCAGCAGCCAGGGACAGGGATCTACTGAAGCTTTCTTT.

This clonotype was observed many times. The J gene is TRBJ2-7, the V gene TRBV20-1; D is uncertain. Per germline, CDR1 DFQATT and CDR2 SNEGSKA (reference sequence). V lost 0 bases to trimming and J lost 0 bases, with 9 bases between them. The CDR3 has 14 residues. The CDR3 region has the DNA TGCAGTGCTAGAGATCCCGACGTCTCCTACGAGCAGTACTTC. Its translation: CSARDPDVSYEQYF.

This clonotype was counted at least ten times. The chain uses TRBV5-5 and TRBJ1-2, with a tentative D call TRBD1 (6 bases). Deletions cut 1 base from V and 3 bases from J, with 16 bases between. Per germline, CDR1 SGHKS and CDR2 YYEKEE (reference sequence). This CDR3 has 16 residues. Here the CDR3 DNA reads TGTGCCAGCAGCTTGAGGGGGAAGAAAAGAGACTATGGCTACACCTTC. Protein: CASSLRGKKRDYGYTF.

This clonotype was recorded only once. A read error may explain this, as a much larger clone is one base away. V gene TRBV20-1 combines with J gene TRBJ2-5; TRBD2 matches 15 bases. This CDR3 comprises 15 residues. The germline gives CDR1 DFQATT, CDR2 SNEGSKA (reference sequence). V dropped 5 bases and J dropped 5; count of bases not matched to a gene: 6. CDR3 DNA: TGCAGTGCTTTTGGACTAGCGGGGGGGTACGAGACCCAGTACTTC. Translation: CSAFGLAGGYETQYF.

This sequence joins TRBV20-1 and TRBJ2-7; D gene uncertain. Trimming shortened V by 1 base and J by 2 bases, and 3 bases separated the two germline ends. The V gene's germline CDR1 is DFQATT and CDR2 SNEGSKA (reference sequence). The CDR3 is made up of 11 amino acids. CDR3 in amino acids: CSARGAYEQYV. For the CDR3, the DNA is TGCAGTGCTAGAGGAGCCTACGAGCAGTACGTC.

This clonotype was detected a few times. The V gene is TRBV7-2, the J gene TRBJ2-2, with a weak D call TRBD2 (6 bases). This CDR3 is 16 amino acids long. V dropped 7 bases and J dropped 1 base, with 16 bases sitting between them. Germline CDR1 SGHTA, CDR2 FQGNSA. This chain's CDR3 is CASKGGASVNTGELFF. The DNA of the CDR3 is TGTGCCAGCAAAGGCGGAGCTAGCGTGAACACCGGGGAGCTGTTTTTT.

The chain has TRBV5-6 and TRBJ2-7; possibly TRBD1 or TRBD2 for D (5 bases each). Deletions cut 1 base from V and 2 bases from J, with 16 bases between. Germline V CDR1 and CDR2: SGHDT, YYEEEE. The CDR3 extends over 16 amino acids. CDR3: CASSLFRDGRAYEQYV. CDR3 nucleotide sequence: TGTGCCAGCAGCTTGTTCCGGGACGGACGAGCCTACGAGCAGTACGTC.

V usage is TRBV12-3 or TRBV12-4 and J usage is TRBJ2-1, with D perhaps TRBD2 (5 bases). The V gene lost 1 base and the J gene lost 0 bases, with 10 bases spanning the gap. The CDR3 totals 16 residues. The CDR3 here is CASSLERAGSYNEQFF. CDR3 DNA sequence: TGTGCCAGCAGTTTAGAACGGGCGGGCTCCTACAATGAGCAGTTCTTC.

This clonotype was counted ten times or more. The chain joins TRBV20-1 to TRBJ2-3; tentative D call: TRBD2 (6 bases). Germline V gives CDR1 DFQATT, CDR2 SNEGSKA (reference sequence). This CDR3 is built from 15 residues. The V end lost 3 bases, the J end lost 4 bases, and 17 bases lay between the germline ends. The CDR3 is CSASGRRGLSDTQYF. In DNA form, the CDR3 reads TGCAGTGCTAGTGGTCGGCGGGGTTTATCAGATACGCAGTATTTT.

This clonotype was seen repeatedly, ten times or more. This chain uses TRBV12-3 or TRBV12-4 with TRBJ1-1; no clear D gene. The CDR3 has 13 residues. V lost 6 bases to trimming and J lost 0 bases, with 8 bases between them. CDR3 loop: CASSWTLNTEAFF. The CDR3 DNA sequence: TGTGCCAGCAGCTGGACTTTGAACACTGAAGCTTTCTTT.

This clonotype was counted ten times or more. DNA of the CDR3: TGTGCCAGCAGTGGGCCCAGGGGAGGGACCGGGGAGCTGTTTTTT. Translating gives CASSGPRGGTGELFF. The V and J genes are TRBV12-3 or TRBV12-4 and TRBJ2-2; tentative D call: TRBD2 (7 bases). With 5 bases removed from V and 5 bases from J, the gap between germline ends came to 15 bases. CDR3 size: 15 residues.

The count of this clonotype is one. The chain carries TRBV20-1 and TRBJ2-3; TRBD2 agrees at 7 bases. The CDR3 is made up of 12 amino acids. CDR1 is DFQATT and CDR2 is SNEGSKA in the germline V gene (reference sequence). Germline trimming cut 7 bases from V and 3 bases from J; bases unmatched to any gene: 4. CDR3: CSDDGGTDTQYF. In DNA form, the CDR3 reads TGCAGTGACGACGGGGGGACAGATACGCAGTATTTT.

Only a few counts were recorded for this clonotype. This chain uses TRBV28 with TRBJ1-1, with a weak D call TRBD1 (6 bases). The CDR3 loop spans 16 amino acids. The germline gives CDR1 MDHEN, CDR2 SYDVKM. V lost 3 bases, J lost 2 bases, and 16 bases lay in between. The CDR3 spells CASSFVTGLRNTEAFF. The CDR3, as DNA: TGTGCCAGCAGTTTCGTGACAGGCCTTAGAAACACTGAAGCTTTCTTT.

The chain is built from TRBV12-3 or TRBV12-4 and TRBJ1-2; D perhaps matches TRBD1 (5 bases). The CDR3 contains 13 residues. V shed 2 bases and J shed 8 bases, with 12 bases lying between them. The CDR3 bases are TGTGCCAGCAGTTTACCAGGGAACTCCGGCTACACCTTC. This sequence encodes CASSLPGNSGYTF.